The clone carrying this T cell receptor beta chain was observed many times. The CDR3 has 14 residues. Germline-derived CDR1 and CDR2 are SEHNR and FQNEAQ (reference sequence). V shed 5 bases and J shed 10 bases, with 20 bases lying between them. The library labeled individual cDNA molecules by adding unique molecular identifiers to them. TCRdb reprocessed the RACE reads via MiXCR and lists one record per CDR3 protein. The table records roughly 64,000 distinct CDR3 sequences, around 10% of them present only once. Regarding time point: pre-sensitization, week 0. As to treatment: therapeutic diphenylcyclopropenone sensitization with weekly scalp DPC. Patch tests were applied only after blood draws. This specimen belongs to a study of human T cells and chemical hapten exposure.

V usage is TRBV7-9 and J usage is TRBJ1-1; no firm D call. This receptor was identified in a woman in her thirties or forties with alopecia areata. Some clones in this sample may be carry-over from other donors' samples. The sample was whole blood, taken in connection with sensitization to the hapten diphenylcyclopropenone (DPC). The CDR3 spells CASSNAGVGGSAFF. The CDR3 DNA follows: TGTGCCAGCAGCAACGCGGGTGTGGGTGGATCAGCTTTCTTT.